Below, 17 T cell receptor beta chains from the same sample are listed, as sequenced in a study of T cells after yellow fever vaccination. MiXCR was run by TCRdb on the 5' RACE reads, yielding one entry per CDR3 protein. In the table there are a few hundred thousand distinct CDR3 sequences, 5.2% of which are singletons. Sequencing used CD4+ T cells sorted from PBMCs, obtained on the day of the yellow fever booster vaccination. These receptors all stem from a man aged 18-30 years who received the YFV17D yellow fever vaccine.

J is TRBJ2-6 and V is TRBV6-1; D gene uncertain. Trimming removed 0 bases at V and 0 bases at J, with 6 bases between. This CDR3 region has 16 residues. Looked up from germline, CDR1 is MNHNS and CDR2 is SASEGT. The CDR3 spells CASSEAKGSGANVLTF. In DNA, the CDR3 is TGTGCCAGCAGTGAAGCGAAGGGCTCTGGGGCCAACGTCCTGACTTTC.

This chain connects TRBV28 to TRBJ1-2; tentative D call: TRBD1 (6 bases). CDR3 length equals 15 residues. CDR1 is MDHEN and CDR2 is SYDVKM in the germline V gene. V was shortened by 7 bases and J by 0 bases, with 15 bases between the two germline ends. This CDR3 reads CASTVGGGPNYGYTF. The CDR3 nucleotides are TGTGCCAGCACCGTTGGGGGGGGGCCTAACTATGGCTACACCTTC.

Ten or more counts support this clonotype. The V call is TRBV5-1, the J call TRBJ1-1, with TRBD1 matching over 7 bases. Germline V gives CDR1 SGHRS, CDR2 YFSETQ. The CDR3 runs to 15 residues. V was pared by 2 bases and J by 3 bases, with 7 bases of the junction left unmatched. The DNA for the CDR3 is TGCGCCAGCAGCTTTTACGAGGGGGCGTACACTGAAGCTTTCTTT. It encodes CASSFYEGAYTEAFF.

This clonotype has a handful of counts. J is TRBJ2-5 and V is TRBV25-1; D is unclear. The germline V gene has CDR1 MGHDK and CDR2 SYGVNS. V lost 6 bases and J 5 bases, leaving 10 bases between the germline ends. CDR3 length: 12 amino acids. The CDR3 protein is CASSQTGETQYF. The CDR3 DNA is TGTGCCAGCAGCCAGACTGGGGAGACCCAGTACTTC.

This clonotype was observed a few times. This chain links TRBV18 with TRBJ2-1; a weak D match, TRBD2 (5 bases). The CDR3 length is 16 residues. Germline V gives CDR1 KGHSH, CDR2 LQKENI. Trimming cost V 2 bases and J 0 bases, with 11 bases left between them. CDR3: CASSPNTGSSYNEQFF. The CDR3 DNA reads as TGTGCCAGCTCACCAAATACGGGGAGCTCCTACAATGAGCAGTTCTTC.

The CDR3 DNA follows: TGTGCCAGCAGTCCTTGGACAGGGGGCATCTACACCTTC. This translates into CASSPWTGGIYTF. The V gene is TRBV14, the J gene TRBJ1-2; TRBD1 matches 11 bases. With 6 bases clipped from V and 10 bases from J, the junction kept 7 bases outside the gene matches. The CDR3 has 13 amino acids. Germline-derived CDR1 and CDR2 are SGHDN and FVKESK.

At least ten counts were recorded for this clonotype. The V call is TRBV12-3 or TRBV12-4, the J call TRBJ1-6, with a tentative D call TRBD1 (6 bases). The CDR3 is 15 amino acids. V shed 5 bases and J shed 7 bases, with 15 bases lying between them. The CDR3 region has the DNA TGTGCCAGCAGTCTAGGGGGGTCCTGGAATTCACCCCTCCACTTT. It yields the protein CASSLGGSWNSPLHF.

This clonotype was detected a few times. The chain joins TRBV5-6 to TRBJ1-1, with TRBD1 matching over 7 bases. Trimming cost V 1 base and J 8 bases; bases outside gene matches: 2. Germline CDR1 is SGHDT and CDR2 is YYEEEE. This CDR3 is built from 12 residues. CDR3 sequence reads: CASSLRDREAFF. CDR3 DNA: TGTGCCAGCAGCTTGCGGGACAGAGAAGCTTTCTTT.

This clonotype was seen more than once but under ten times. The V and J genes are TRBV12-3 or TRBV12-4 and TRBJ2-5; D unresolved. The V and J ends lost 4 bases and 10 bases respectively, with 10 bases between them. The CDR3 extends over 11 amino acids. CDR3 amino acids: CASSSWRSQYF. The DNA of the CDR3 is TGTGCCAGCAGTTCTTGGAGAAGCCAGTACTTC.

In this sample, this clonotype turned up a few times. The chain couples TRBV5-1 to TRBJ2-3; D may be TRBD1 (5 bases). CDR1 and CDR2 (germline): SGHRS, YFSETQ. V was cut by 0 bases and J by 3 bases, with 8 bases left in between. CDR3 length: 14 amino acids. The CDR3 DNA follows: TGCGCCAGCAGCTTGGGACAGCAGACAGATACGCAGTATTTT. The encoded protein is CASSLGQQTDTQYF.

The chain has TRBV29-1 and TRBJ1-1; no clear D. The CDR3 sequence is 13 residues long. Trimming left V 5 bases short and J 1 base short, with 11 bases between. CDR1 and CDR2 (germline): SQVTM, ANQGSEA. CDR3 bases: TGCAGCGTTTTAGTATCCCCGAACACTGAAGCTTTCTTT. It codes for CSVLVSPNTEAFF. Based on the CDR3 plus reference TRBV29-1 and TRBJ1-1, the full variable domain is SAVISQKPSRDICQRGTSLTIQCQVDSQVTMMFWYRQQPGQSLTLIATANQGSEATYESGFVIDKFPISRPNLTFSTLTVSNMSPEDSSIYLCSVLVSPNTEAFFGQGTRLTVV.

This clonotype was recorded at least ten times. The rearrangement uses TRBV5-1 and TRBJ2-3; 8 bases match TRBD1. The CDR3 has 15 amino acids. Germline-derived CDR1 and CDR2 are SGHRS and YFSETQ. V lost 3 bases, J lost 6 bases, and 9 bases stayed unmatched. CDR3 residues: CASSSTGDVADTQYF. The CDR3 DNA follows: TGCGCCAGCAGCTCGACAGGGGACGTAGCGGATACGCAGTATTTT.

This clonotype was counted only a few times. V and J are TRBV4-1 and TRBJ2-5; 10 bases agree with TRBD2. The germline gives CDR1 MGHRA, CDR2 YSYEKL. The CDR3 spans 16 residues. Trimming took 0 bases from V and 3 from J; bases not matched to a gene: 4. The CDR3 region is CASSQDHLAGEETQYF. The DNA for the CDR3 is TGCGCCAGCAGCCAAGATCATCTAGCGGGGGAAGAGACCCAGTACTTC.

This clonotype was seen ten or more times. The chain has TRBV5-5 and TRBJ2-2, with D unresolved. The CDR3 has 12 amino acids. Trimming took 2 bases from V and 7 from J, leaving 6 bases between them. Germline values: CDR1 SGHKS, CDR2 YYEKEE (reference sequence). CDR3 in DNA: TGTGCCAGCAGCTTTCCAGACGGGGAGCTGTTTTTT. It specifies CASSFPDGELFF.

This clonotype was seen at least ten times. The CDR3, as DNA: TGTGCCAGCAGTTTTCTGGGCTCCTACGAGCAGTACTTC. Translation: CASSFLGSYEQYF. The rearrangement links TRBV12-3 or TRBV12-4 to TRBJ2-7; D gene ambiguous. Trimming removed 3 bases at V and 0 bases at J, with 6 bases between. This CDR3 is built from 13 residues.

This clonotype was seen many times. The rearrangement links TRBV4-3 to TRBJ1-5; the D is unclear. The CDR3 runs 15 residues. The germline gives CDR1 LGHNA, CDR2 YSLEER. Between the trimmed V and J ends, which lost 1 base and 0 bases, there was a span of 7 bases. The CDR3 reads CASSQGRSSNQPQHF. In DNA, the CDR3 is TGCGCCAGCAGCCAAGGCAGGTCTAGCAATCAGCCCCAGCATTTT.

This clonotype occurred a few times. The chain couples TRBV5-1 to TRBJ1-2; 7 bases fit TRBD1. Germline loops: CDR1 SGHRS, CDR2 YFSETQ. The trim removed 4 bases at V and 6 bases at J, leaving 15 bases unmatched. The CDR3 spans 16 residues. The CDR3 region has the DNA TGCGCCAGCAGCCCGCGACAGGGTTCGGCAAACAATGGCTACACCTTC. Its protein product is CASSPRQGSANNGYTF.